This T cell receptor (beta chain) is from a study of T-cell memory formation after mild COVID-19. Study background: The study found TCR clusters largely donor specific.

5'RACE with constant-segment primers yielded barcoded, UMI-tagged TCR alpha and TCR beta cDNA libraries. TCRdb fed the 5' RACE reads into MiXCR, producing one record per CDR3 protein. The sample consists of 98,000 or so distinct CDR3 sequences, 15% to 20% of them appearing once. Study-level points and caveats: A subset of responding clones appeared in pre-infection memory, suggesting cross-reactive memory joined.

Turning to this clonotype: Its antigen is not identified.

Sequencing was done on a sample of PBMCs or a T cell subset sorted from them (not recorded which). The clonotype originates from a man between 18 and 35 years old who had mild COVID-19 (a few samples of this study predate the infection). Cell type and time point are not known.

In DNA, the CDR3 is TGTGCCAGCTCACCCGCCGATGGGATCCAAGAGACCCAGTACTTC. Protein: CASSPADGIQETQYF. This sequence joins TRBV18 and TRBJ2-5; no clear D gene. Trimming shortened V by 3 bases and J by 1 base, and 12 bases separated the two germline ends. This CDR3 is 15 amino acids long. Germline assignment: CDR1 KGHSH and CDR2 LQKENI.